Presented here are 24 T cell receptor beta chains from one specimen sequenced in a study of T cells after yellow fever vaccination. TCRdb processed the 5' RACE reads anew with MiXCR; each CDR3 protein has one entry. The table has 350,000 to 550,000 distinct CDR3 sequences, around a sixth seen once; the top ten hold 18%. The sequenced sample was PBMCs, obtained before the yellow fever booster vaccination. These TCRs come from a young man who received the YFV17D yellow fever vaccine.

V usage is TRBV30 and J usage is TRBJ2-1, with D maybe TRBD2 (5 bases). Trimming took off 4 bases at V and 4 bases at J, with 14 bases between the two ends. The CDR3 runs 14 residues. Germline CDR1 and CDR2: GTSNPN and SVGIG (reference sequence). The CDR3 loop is CAWNVRGWYNEQFF. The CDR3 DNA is TGTGCCTGGAATGTCCGGGGTTGGTACAATGAGCAGTTCTTC.

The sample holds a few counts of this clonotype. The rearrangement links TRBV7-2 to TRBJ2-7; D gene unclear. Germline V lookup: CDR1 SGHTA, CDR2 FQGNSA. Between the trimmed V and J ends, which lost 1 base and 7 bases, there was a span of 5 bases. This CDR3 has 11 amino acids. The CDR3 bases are TGTGCCAGCAGCTTAGTCGCGGAGCAGTACTTC. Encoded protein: CASSLVAEQYF.

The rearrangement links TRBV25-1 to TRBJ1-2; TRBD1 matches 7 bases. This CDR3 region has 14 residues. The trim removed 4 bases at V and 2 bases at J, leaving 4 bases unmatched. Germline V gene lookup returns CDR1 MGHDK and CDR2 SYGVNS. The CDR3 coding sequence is TGTGCCAGCAGTGGACAGGGAGCCAACTATGGCTACACCTTC. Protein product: CASSGQGANYGYTF.

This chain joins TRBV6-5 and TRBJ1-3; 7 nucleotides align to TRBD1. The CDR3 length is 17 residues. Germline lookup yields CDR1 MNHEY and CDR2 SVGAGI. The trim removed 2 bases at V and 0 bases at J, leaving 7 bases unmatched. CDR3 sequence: CASSYGGRGSSGNTIYF. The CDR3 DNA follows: TGTGCCAGCAGTTACGGAGGCAGGGGGAGCTCTGGAAACACCATATATTTT.

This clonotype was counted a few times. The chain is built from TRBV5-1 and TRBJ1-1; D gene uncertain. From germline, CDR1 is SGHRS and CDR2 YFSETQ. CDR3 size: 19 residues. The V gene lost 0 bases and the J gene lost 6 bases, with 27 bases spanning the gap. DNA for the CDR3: TGCGCCAGCAGCTTGGACCTGGAGCGCTACGGTTCGGTCGGTGCTGAAGCTTTCTTT. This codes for CASSLDLERYGSVGAEAFF.

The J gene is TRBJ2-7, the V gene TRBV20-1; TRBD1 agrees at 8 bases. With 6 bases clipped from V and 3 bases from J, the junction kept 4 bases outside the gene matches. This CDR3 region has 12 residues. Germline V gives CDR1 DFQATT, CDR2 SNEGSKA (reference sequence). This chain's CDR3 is CSATTGGYEQYF. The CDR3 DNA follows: TGCAGTGCCACCACAGGGGGCTACGAGCAGTACTTC.

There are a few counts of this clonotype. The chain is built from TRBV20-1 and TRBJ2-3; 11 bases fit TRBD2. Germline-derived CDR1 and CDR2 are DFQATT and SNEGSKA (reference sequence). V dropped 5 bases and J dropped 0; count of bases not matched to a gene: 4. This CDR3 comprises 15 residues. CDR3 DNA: TGCAGTGCTTATAGCGGGGGGGGTAGCACAGATACGCAGTATTTT. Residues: CSAYSGGGSTDTQYF.

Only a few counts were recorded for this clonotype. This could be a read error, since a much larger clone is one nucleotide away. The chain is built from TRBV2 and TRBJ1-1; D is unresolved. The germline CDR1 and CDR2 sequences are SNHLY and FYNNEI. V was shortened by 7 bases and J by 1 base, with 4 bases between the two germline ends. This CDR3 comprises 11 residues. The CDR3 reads CASMENTEAFF. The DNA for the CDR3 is TGTGCCAGCATGGAGAACACTGAAGCTTTCTTT.

In nucleotides, the CDR3 is TGTGCCAGTAGTACCCGGACAGGGCGGAACGAGCAGTACTTC. It yields the protein CASSTRTGRNEQYF. V gene TRBV19 combines with J gene TRBJ2-7; TRBD1 aligns across 8 bases. Germline CDR1 reads LNHDA; CDR2 reads SQIVND (reference sequence). V lost 4 bases to trimming and J lost 5 bases; unmatched junction nucleotides: 7. This CDR3 has 14 residues. The full variable domain, with the rest looked up from reference TRBV19 and TRBJ2-7, is DGGITQSPKYLFRKEGQNVTLSCEQNLNHDAMYWYRQDPGQGLRLIYYSQIVNDFQKGDIAEGYSVSREKKESFPLTVTSAQKNPTAFYLCASSTRTGRNEQYFGPGTRLTVT.

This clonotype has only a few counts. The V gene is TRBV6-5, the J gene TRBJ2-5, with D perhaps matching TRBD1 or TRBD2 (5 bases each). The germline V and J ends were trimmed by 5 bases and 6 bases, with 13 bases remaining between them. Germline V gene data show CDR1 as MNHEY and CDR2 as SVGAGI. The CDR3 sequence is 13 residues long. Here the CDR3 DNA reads TGTGCCAGCAGTGATTGGGGGTTGCAGACCCAGTACTTC. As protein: CASSDWGLQTQYF.

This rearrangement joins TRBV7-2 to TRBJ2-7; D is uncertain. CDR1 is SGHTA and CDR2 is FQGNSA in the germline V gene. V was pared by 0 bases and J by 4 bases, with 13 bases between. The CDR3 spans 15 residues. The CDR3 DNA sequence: TGTGCCAGCAGCTTAGCGGTAGGGATGGGGTACGAGCAGTACTTC. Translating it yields CASSLAVGMGYEQYF.

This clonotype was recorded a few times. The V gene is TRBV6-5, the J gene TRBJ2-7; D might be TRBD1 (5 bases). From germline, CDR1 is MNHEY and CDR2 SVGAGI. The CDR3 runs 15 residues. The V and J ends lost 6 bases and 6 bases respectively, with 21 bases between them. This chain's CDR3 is CASSPRATGSREQYF. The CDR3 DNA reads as TGTGCCAGCAGCCCCAGGGCTACTGGTTCTCGCGAGCAGTACTTC.

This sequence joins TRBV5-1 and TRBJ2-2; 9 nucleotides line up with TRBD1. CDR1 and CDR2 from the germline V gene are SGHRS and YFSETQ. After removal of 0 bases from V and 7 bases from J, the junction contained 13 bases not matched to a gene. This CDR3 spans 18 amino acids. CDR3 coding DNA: TGCGCCAGCAGCTTGGTACCTCCGGGACAGGGTTACGTCGGGGAGCTGTTTTTT. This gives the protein CASSLVPPGQGYVGELFF.

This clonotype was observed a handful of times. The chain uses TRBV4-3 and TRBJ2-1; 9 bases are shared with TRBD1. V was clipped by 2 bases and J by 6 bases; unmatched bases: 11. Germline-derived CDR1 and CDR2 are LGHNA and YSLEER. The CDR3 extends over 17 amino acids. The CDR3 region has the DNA TGCGCCAGCAGCCAAACCCCGGGACAGGGAATTCTCAATGAGCAGTTCTTC. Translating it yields CASSQTPGQGILNEQFF.

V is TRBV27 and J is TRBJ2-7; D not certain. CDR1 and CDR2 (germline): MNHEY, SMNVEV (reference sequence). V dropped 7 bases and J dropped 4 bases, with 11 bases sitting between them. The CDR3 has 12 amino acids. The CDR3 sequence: CASIGRAYEQYF. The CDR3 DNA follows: TGTGCCAGCATAGGCAGAGCATACGAGCAGTACTTC.

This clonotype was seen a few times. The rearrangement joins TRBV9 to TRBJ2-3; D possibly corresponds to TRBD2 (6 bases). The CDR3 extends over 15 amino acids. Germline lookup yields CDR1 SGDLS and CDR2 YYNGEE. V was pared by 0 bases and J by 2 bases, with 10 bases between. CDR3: CASSVVGGDTDTQYF. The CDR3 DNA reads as TGTGCCAGCAGCGTAGTCGGAGGGGACACAGATACGCAGTATTTT.

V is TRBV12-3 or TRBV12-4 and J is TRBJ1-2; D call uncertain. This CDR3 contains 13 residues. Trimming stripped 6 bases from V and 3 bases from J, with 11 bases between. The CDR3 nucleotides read TGTGCCAGCAGATCCACAGATGACTATGGCTACACCTTC. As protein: CASRSTDDYGYTF.

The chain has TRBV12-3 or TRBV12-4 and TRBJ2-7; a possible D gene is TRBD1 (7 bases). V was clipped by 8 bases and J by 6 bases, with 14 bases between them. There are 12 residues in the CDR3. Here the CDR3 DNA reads TGTGCCAGCGGGCGGGACAGTGGCGAGCAGTACGTC. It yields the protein CASGRDSGEQYV.

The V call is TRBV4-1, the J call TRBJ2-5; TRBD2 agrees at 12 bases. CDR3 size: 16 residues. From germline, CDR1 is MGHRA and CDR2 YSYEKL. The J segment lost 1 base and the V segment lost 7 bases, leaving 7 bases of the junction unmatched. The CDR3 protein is CASTLLAGGLQETQYF. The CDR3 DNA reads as TGCGCCAGCACCCTACTAGCGGGGGGCCTCCAAGAGACCCAGTACTTC.

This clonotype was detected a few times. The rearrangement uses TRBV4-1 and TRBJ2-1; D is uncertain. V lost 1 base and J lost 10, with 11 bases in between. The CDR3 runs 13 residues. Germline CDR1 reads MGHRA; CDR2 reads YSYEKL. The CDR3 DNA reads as TGCGCCAGCAGCCAAGGAAGGAAGCGCGAGCAGTTCTTC. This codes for CASSQGRKREQFF.

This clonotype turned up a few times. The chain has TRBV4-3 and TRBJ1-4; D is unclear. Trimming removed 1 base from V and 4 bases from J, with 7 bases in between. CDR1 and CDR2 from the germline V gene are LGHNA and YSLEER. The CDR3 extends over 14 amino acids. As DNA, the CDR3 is TGCGCCAGCAGCCAAGGGCAGCTTAATGAAAAACTGTTTTTT. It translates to CASSQGQLNEKLFF.

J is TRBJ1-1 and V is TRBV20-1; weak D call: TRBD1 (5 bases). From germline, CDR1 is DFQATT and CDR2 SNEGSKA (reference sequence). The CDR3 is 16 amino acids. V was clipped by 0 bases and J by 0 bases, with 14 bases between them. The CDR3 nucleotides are TGCAGTGCTAGAGATCTAAGAGCAGGGCTGAACACTGAAGCTTTCTTT. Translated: CSARDLRAGLNTEAFF.

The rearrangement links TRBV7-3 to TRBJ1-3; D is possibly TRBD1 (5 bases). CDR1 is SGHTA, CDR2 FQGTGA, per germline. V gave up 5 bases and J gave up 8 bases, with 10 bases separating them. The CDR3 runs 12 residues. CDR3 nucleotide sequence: TGTGCCAGCAGCCTCCCGGGGGACACCATATATTTT. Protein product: CASSLPGDTIYF.

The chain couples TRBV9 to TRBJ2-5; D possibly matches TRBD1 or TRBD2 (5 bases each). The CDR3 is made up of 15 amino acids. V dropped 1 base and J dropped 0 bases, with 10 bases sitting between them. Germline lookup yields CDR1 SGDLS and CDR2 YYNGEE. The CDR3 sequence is CASSVTPGHQETQYF. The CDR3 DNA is TGTGCCAGCAGCGTAACCCCGGGACACCAAGAGACCCAGTACTTC.